What follows describes a single T cell receptor beta chain. Its antigen is unknown. These data belong to a study of cytomegalovirus exposure and HLA in healthy donors. Study results and caveats: A list of 150 or so TCR beta chains associated with cytomegalovirus was given.

PCR amplification relied on 60 Vbeta primers (plus 13 Jbeta primers). Measured with immunoSEQ multiplex PCR; TCRdb has only the in-frame clones, and not every one. Seen here are about 130,000 clones, approximately 80% observed once, and the top ten hold over 3%. The length of the CDR3 is 15 residues. Trimming removed 0 bases at V and 2 bases at J, with 11 bases between. Germline V gene lookup returns CDR1 MNHEY and CDR2 SVGAGI. The sequence derives from a man aged 40-49 years in good health and CMV-seronegative. V usage is TRBV6-5 and J usage is TRBJ2-7; D might be TRBD2 (6 bases). The sequencing sample was made of PBMCs. The CDR3 sequence: CASSYSASATYEQYF. The CDR3 bases are TGTGCCAGCAGTTACTCCGCTAGCGCGACCTACGAGCAGTACTTC.